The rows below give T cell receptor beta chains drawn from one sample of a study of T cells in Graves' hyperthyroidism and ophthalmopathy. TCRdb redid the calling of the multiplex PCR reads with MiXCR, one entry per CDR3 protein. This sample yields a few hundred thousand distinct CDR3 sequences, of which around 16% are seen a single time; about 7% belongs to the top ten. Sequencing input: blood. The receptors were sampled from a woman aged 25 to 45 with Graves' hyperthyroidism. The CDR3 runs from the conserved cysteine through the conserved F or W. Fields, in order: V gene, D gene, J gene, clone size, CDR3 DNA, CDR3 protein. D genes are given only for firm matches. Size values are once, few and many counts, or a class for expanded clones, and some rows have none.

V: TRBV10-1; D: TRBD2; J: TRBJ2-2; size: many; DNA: TGCGCCAGCAGTGGGACTAGCGGGAACACCGGGGAGCTGTTTTTT; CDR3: CASSGTSGNTGELFF
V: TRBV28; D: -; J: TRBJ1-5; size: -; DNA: TGTGCCAGCGGGGGTAATAGACCTAATCAGCCCCAGCATTTT; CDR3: CASGGNRPNQPQHF
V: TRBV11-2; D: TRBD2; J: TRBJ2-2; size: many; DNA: TGTGCCAGCAGCCCTACTAGCGGGAGCCGCACCGGGGAGCTGTTTTTT; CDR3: CASSPTSGSRTGELFF
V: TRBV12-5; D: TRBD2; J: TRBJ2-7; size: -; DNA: TGTGCTAGTGGCCTCACCCGGACTAGCGGGGATCACTACGAGCAGTACTTC; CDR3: CASGLTRTSGDHYEQYF
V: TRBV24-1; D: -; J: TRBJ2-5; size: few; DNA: TGTGCCACCAGTGATTCCAGAAAAGAGACCCAGTACTTC; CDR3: CATSDSRKETQYF
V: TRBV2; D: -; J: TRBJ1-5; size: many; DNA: TGTGCCAGCCAGCAGTATAGCAATCAGCCCCAGCATTTT; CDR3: CASQQYSNQPQHF
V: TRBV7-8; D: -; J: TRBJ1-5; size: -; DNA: TGTGCCAGCAGCGCCCAAGGGTCTGGGGGCAATCAGCCCCAGCATTTT; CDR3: CASSAQGSGGNQPQHF
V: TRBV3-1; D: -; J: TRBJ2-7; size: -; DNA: TGTGCCAGCAGCCAAGATAGGCAGACCCTCTACGAGCAGTACTTC; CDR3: CASSQDRQTLYEQYF
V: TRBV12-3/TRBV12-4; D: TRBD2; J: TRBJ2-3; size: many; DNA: TGTGCCAGCAGTTTAGCCAGCGGGGGCACAGATACGCAGTATTTT; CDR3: CASSLASGGTDTQYF
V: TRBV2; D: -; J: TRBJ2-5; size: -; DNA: TGTGCCAGCGGTATGGCAGGGCAAGAGACCCAGTACTTC; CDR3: CASGMAGQETQYF
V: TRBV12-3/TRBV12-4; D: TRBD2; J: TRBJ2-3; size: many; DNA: TGTGCCAGCAGTTTTAATGGTCTAGCGGGAGGAGATACGCAGTATTTT; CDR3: CASSFNGLAGGDTQYF
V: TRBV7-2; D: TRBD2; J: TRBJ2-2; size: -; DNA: TGTGCCAGCAGCATCAGGACTAGCGGGAGGGGGACCGGGGAGCTGTTTTTT; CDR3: CASSIRTSGRGTGELFF
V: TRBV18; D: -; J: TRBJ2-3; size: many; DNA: TGTGCCAGCTCACCAGATACAAGCACAGATACGCAGTATTTT; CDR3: CASSPDTSTDTQYF
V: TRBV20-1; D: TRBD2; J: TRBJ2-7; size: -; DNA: TGCAGTGCTAGAGATCTTTGGACTAGCGGGAGGTCTTCCTACGAGCAGTACTTC; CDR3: CSARDLWTSGRSSYEQYF
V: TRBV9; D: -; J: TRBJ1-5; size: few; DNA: TGTGCCAGCAGCGTAGGGACCGGCAATCAGCCCCAGCATTTT; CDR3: CASSVGTGNQPQHF
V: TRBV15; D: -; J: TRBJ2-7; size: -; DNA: TGTGCCACCAGCAGAGTTTTAGATACCTACGAGCAGTACTTC; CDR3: CATSRVLDTYEQYF
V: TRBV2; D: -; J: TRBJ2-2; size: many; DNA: TGTGCCAGCAACCGGAACACCGGGGAGCTGTTTTTT; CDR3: CASNRNTGELFF
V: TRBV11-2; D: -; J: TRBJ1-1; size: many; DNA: TGTGCCAGCAGCTTAGGGGACGCAAACACTGAAGCTTTCTTT; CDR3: CASSLGDANTEAFF
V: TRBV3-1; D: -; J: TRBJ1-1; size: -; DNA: TGTGCCAGCAGCCAAGGGGGCGGGGGCACTGAAGCTTTCTTT; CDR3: CASSQGGGGTEAFF
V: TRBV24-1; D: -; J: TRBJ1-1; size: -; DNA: TGTGCCACCAGTGATTTGCGCCTACATGAAGCTTTCTTT; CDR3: CATSDLRLHEAFF
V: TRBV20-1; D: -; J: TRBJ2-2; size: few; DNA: TGCAGTGCTAGAGATGCCGGGAAAAACACCGGGGAGCTGTTTTTT; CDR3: CSARDAGKNTGELFF
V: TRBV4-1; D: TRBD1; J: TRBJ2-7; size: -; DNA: TGCGCCAGCAGCCAGGGGACAGGGGCTCACTACGAGCAGTACTTC; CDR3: CASSQGTGAHYEQYF
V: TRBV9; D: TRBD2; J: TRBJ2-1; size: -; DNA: TGTGCCAGCAGCGTAGAGAACCTAGCGGGAAACAATGAGCAGTTCTTC; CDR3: CASSVENLAGNNEQFF
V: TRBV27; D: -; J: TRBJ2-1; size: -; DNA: TGTGCCAGCAGTTTAGGGGCAGGACACAATGAGCAGTTCTTC; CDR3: CASSLGAGHNEQFF
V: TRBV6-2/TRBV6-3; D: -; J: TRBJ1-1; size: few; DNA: TGTGCCAGCAGTAGAGGAGCACAGGGTATCGCTGAAGCTTTCTTT; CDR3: CASSRGAQGIAEAFF
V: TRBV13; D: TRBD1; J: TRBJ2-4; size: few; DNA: TGTGCCAGCAGCGGTGACTTTTCGCACCGGGACAGGGAGTTCATTCAGTACTTC; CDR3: CASSGDFSHRDREFIQYF
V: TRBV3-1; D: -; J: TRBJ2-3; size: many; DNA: TGTGCCAGCAGCCAAGAGGGTTTTCCCTCCACAGATACGCAGTATTTT; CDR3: CASSQEGFPSTDTQYF
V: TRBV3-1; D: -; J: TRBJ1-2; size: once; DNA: TGTGCCAGCAGCCAACCTCCGGGATATGGCTACACCTTC; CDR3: CASSQPPGYGYTF
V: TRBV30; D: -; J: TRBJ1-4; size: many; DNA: TGTGCCTGGAGTGTACAAGATGGGGCGAATGAAAAACTGTTTTTT; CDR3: CAWSVQDGANEKLFF
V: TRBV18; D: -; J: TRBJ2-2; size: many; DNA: TGTGCCAGCTCACACGACACGGCGAACACCGGGGAGCTGTTTTTT; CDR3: CASSHDTANTGELFF
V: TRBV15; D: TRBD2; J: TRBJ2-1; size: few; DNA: TGTGCCACCAGCAGAGATGGAGGGCTAGCGGGTATCAATGAGCAGTTCTTC; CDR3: CATSRDGGLAGINEQFF
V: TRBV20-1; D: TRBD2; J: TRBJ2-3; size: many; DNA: TGCAGTGCTTCAAGCCCACTAGCGGGAGGGCCTATAGATACGCAGTATTTT; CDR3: CSASSPLAGGPIDTQYF
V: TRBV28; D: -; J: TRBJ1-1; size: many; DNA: TGTGCCAGCAGTTTAACAGGGAAGTTCACTGAAGCTTTCTTT; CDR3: CASSLTGKFTEAFF